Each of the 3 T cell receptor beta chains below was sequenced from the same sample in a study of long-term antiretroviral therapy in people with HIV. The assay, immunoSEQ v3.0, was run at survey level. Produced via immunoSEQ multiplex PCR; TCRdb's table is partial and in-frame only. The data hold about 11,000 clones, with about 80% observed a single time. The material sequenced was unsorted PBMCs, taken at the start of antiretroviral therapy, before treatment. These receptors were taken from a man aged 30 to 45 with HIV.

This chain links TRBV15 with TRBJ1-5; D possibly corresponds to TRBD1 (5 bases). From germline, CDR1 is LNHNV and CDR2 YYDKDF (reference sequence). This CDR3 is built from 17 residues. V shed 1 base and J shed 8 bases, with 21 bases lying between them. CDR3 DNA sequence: TGTGCCACCAGCAGAGTTGGGGGACCCAGCGAGAAGGAGCCCCAGCATTTT. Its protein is CATSRVGGPSEKEPQHF.

CDR3 coding DNA: TGCGCCAGCAGCCACCGAGGGGGGGGACTCTACGAGCAGTACTTC. It translates to CASSHRGGGLYEQYF. The chain links TRBV4-3 to TRBJ2-7; TRBD2 is a possible D gene (7 bases). Germline CDR1 is LGHNA and CDR2 is YSLEER. The CDR3 is 15 amino acids. Trimming took off 3 bases at V and 3 bases at J, with 15 bases between the two ends.

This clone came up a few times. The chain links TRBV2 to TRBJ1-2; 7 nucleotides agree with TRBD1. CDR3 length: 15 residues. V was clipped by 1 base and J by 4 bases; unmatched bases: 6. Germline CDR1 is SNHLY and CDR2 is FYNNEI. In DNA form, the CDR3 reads TGTGCCAGCAGTGAAGGGACGGGACAGTCCTATGGCTACACCTTC. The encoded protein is CASSEGTGQSYGYTF.